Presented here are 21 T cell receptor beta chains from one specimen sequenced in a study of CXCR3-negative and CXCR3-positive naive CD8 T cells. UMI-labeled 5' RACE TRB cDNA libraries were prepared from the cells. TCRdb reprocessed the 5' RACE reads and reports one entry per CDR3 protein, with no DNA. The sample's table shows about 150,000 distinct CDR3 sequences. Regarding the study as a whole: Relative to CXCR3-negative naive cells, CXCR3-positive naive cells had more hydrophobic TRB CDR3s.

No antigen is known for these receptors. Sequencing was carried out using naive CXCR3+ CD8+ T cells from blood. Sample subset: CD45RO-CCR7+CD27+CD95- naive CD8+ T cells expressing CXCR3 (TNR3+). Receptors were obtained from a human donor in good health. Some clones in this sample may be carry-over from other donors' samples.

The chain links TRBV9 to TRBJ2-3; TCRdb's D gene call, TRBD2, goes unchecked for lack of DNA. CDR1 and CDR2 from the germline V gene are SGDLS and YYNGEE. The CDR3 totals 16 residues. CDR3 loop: CASSASGRAQGDTQYF.

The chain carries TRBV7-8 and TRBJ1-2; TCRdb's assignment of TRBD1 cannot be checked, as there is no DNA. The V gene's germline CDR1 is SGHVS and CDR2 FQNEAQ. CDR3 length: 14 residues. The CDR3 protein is CASSLQETGEGYTF. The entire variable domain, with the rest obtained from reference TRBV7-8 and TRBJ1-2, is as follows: GAGVSQSPRYKVAKRGQDVALRCDPISGHVSLFWYQQALGQGPEFLTYFQNEAQLDKSGLPSDRFFAERPEGSVSTLKIQRTQQEDSAVYLCASSLQETGEGYTFGSGTRLTVV.

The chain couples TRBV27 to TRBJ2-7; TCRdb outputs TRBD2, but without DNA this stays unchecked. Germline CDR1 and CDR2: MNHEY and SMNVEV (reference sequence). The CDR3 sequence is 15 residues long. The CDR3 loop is CASSIGLAEIYEQYF.

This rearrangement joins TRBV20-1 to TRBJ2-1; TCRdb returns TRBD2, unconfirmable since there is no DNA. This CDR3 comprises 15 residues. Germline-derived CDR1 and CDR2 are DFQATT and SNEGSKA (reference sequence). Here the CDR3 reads CSASATSGGVNEQFF.

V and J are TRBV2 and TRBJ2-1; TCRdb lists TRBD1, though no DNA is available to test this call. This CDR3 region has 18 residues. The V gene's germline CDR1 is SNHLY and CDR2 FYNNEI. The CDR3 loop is CASSGTVDILSSYNEQFF.

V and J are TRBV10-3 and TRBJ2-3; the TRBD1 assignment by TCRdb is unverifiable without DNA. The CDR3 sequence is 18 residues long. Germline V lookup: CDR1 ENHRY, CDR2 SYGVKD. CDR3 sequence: CAISESDTTASSTDTQYF.

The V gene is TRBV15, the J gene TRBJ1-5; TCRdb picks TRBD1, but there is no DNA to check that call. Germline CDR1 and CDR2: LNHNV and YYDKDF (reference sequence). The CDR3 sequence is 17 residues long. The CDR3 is CATSRDPTAYSNQPQHF. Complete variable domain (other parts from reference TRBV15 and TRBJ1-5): DAMVIQNPRYQVTQFGKPVTLSCSQTLNHNVMYWYQQKSSQAPKLLFHYYDKDFNNEADTPDNFQSRRPNTSFCFLDIRSPGLGDTAMYLCATSRDPTAYSNQPQHFGDGTRLSIL.

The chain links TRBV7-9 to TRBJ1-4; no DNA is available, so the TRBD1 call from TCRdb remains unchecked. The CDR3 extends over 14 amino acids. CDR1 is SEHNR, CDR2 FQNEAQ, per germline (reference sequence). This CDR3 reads CASSLGIQGGKLFF.

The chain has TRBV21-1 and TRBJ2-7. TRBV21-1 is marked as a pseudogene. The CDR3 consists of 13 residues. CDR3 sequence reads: CASSKGRVYEQYF.

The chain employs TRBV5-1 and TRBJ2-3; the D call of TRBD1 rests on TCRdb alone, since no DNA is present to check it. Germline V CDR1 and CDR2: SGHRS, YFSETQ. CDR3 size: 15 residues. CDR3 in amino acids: CASRGPGTNTGTQYF.

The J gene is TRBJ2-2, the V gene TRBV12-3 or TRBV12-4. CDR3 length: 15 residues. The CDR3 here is CASTLGLENTGELFF.

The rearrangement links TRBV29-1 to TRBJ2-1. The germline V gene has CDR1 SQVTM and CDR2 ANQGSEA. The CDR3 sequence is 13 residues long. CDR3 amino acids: CSVEIGRDNEQFF.

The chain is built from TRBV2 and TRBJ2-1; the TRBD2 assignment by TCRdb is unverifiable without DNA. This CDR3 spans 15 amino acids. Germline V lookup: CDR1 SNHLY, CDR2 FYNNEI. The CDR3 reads CASFDLGLHYNEQFF. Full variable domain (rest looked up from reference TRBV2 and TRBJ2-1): EPEVTQTPSHQVTQMGQEVILRCVPISNHLYFYWYRQILGQKVEFLVSFYNNEISEKSEIFDDQFSVERPDGSNFTLKIRSTKLEDSAMYFCASFDLGLHYNEQFFGPGTRLTVL.

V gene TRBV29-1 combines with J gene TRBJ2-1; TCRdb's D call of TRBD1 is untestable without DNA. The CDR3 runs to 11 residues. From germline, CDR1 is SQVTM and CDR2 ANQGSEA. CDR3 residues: CSGHRGNEQFF.

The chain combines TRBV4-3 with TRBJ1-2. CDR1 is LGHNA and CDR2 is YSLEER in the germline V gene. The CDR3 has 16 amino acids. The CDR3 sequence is CASSQDTEIGLEGYTF.

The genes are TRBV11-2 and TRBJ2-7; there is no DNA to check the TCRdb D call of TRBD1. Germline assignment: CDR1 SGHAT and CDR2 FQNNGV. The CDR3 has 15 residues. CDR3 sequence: CASSHGQEFPYEQYF.

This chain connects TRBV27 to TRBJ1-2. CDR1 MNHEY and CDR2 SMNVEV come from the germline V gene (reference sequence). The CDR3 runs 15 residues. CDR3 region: CASSLSGGLGYGYTF.

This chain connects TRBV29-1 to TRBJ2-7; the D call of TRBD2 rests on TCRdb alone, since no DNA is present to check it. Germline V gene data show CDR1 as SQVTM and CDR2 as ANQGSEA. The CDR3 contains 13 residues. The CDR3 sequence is CSVTAGLSYEQYF.

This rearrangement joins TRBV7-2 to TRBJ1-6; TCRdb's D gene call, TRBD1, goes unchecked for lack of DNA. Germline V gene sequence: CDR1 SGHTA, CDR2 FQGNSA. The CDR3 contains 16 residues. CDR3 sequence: CASSLHRAGYNSPLHF. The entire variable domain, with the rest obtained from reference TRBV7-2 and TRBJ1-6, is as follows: GAGVSQSPSNKVTEKGKDVELRCDPISGHTALYWYRQSLGQGLEFLIYFQGNSAPDKSGLPSDRFSAERTGGSVSTLTIQRTQQEDSAVYLCASSLHRAGYNSPLHFGNGTRLTVT.

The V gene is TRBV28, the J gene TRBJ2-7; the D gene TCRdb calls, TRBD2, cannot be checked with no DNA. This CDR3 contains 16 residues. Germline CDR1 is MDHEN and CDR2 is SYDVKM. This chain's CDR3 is CASSLQLAGGSYEQYF.

CDR3 protein: CASSYSLGPYEQYF. The chain combines TRBV6-2 or TRBV6-3 with TRBJ2-7; the D call from TCRdb, TRBD1, cannot be confirmed without DNA. Germline V gives CDR1 MNHEY, CDR2 SVGEGT. CDR3 length: 14 residues.